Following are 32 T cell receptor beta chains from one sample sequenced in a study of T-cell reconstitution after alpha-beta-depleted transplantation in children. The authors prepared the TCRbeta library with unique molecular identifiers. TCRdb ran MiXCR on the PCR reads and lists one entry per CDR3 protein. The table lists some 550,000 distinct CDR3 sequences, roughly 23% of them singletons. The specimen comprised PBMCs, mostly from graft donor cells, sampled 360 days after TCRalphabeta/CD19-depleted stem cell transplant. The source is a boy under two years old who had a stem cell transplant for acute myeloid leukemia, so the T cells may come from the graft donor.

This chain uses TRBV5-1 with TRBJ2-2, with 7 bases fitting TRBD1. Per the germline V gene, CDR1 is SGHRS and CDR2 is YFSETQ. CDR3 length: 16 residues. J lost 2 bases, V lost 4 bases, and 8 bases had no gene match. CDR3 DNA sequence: TGCGCCAGCAGCCACGAGGACAGGACTAACACCGGGGAGCTGTTTTTT. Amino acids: CASSHEDRTNTGELFF. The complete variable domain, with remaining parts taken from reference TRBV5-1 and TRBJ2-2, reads KAGVTQTPRYLIKTRGQQVTLSCSPISGHRSVSWYQQTPGQGLQFLFEYFSETQRNKGNFPGRFSGRQFSNSRSEMNVSTLELGDSALYLCASSHEDRTNTGELFFGEGSRLTVL.

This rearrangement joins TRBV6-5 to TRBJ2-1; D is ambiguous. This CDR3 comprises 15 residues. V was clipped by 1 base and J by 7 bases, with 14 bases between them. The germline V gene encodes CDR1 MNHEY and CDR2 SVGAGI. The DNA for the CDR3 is TGTGCCAGCAGTTACTTAGGGCTCCTCGGAAATGAGCAGTTCTTC. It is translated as CASSYLGLLGNEQFF.

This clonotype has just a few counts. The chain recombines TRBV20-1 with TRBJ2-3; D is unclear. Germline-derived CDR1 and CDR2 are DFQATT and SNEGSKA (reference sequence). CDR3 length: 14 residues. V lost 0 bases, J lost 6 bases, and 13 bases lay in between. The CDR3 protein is CSARDEKAGDTQYF. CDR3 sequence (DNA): TGCAGTGCTAGAGATGAGAAGGCTGGGGATACGCAGTATTTT.

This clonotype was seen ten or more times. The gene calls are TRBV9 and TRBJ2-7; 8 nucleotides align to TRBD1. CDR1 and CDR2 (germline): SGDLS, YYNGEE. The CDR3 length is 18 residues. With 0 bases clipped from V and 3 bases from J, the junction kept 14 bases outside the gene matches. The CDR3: CASSVVVLGQVRFYEQYF. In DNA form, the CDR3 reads TGTGCCAGCAGCGTAGTGGTCCTGGGACAGGTCAGATTCTACGAGCAGTACTTC.

The CDR3 sequence: CAGGTMPFYEQYF. The CDR3, as DNA: TGTGCCGGGGGGACAATGCCCTTTTACGAGCAGTACTTC. The gene calls are TRBV6-2 or TRBV6-3 and TRBJ2-7, with D perhaps TRBD1 or TRBD2 (6 bases each). The V end was cut by 11 bases, the J end by 4 bases, with 18 bases between. CDR1 is MNHEY and CDR2 is SVGEGT in the germline V gene. The CDR3 extends over 13 amino acids.

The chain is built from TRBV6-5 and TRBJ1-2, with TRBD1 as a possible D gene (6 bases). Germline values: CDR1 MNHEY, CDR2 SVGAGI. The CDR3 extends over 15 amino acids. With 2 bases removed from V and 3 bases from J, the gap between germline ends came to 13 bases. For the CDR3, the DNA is TGTGCCAGCAGTTACGGGGGGCAGAACCACTATGGCTACACCTTC. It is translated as CASSYGGQNHYGYTF.

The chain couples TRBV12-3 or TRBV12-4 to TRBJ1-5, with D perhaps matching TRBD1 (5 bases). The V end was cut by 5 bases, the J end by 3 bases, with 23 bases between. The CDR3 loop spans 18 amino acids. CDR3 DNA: TGTGCCAGCAGTCCCCCAAGGGTGGTACTGGGGGACAATCAGCCCCAGCATTTT. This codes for CASSPPRVVLGDNQPQHF.

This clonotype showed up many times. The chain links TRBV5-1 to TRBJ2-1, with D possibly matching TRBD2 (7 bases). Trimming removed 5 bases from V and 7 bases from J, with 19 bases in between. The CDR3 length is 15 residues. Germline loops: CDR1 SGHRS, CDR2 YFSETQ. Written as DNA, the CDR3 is TGCGCCAGCAGTCCCGGCGGGGGCCGAGGAAATGAGCAGTTCTTC. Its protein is CASSPGGGRGNEQFF.

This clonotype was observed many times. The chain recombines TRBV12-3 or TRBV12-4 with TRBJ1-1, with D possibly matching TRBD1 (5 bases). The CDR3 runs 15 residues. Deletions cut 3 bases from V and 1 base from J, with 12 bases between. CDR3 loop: CASSFDGQRNTEAFF. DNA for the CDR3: TGTGCCAGCAGTTTTGATGGACAACGGAACACTGAAGCTTTCTTT.

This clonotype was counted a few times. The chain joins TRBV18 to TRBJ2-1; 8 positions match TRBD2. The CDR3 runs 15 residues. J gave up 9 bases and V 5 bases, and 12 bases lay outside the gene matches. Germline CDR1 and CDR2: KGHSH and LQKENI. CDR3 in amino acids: CASSASGGPRGEQFF. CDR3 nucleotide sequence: TGTGCCAGCTCAGCCAGCGGGGGCCCAAGGGGTGAGCAGTTCTTC.

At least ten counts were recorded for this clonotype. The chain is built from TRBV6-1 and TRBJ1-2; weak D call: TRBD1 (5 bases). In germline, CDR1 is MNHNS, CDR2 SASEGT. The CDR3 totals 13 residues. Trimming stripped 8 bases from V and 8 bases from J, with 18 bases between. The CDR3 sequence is CASQGGTTKGYTF. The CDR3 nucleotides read TGTGCCAGCCAGGGCGGCACGACAAAGGGCTACACCTTC.

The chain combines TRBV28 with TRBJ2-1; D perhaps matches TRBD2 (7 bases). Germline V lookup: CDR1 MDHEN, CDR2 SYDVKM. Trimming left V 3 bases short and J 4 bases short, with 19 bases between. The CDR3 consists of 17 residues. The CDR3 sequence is CASSLGTRGARYNEQFF. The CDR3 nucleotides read TGTGCCAGCAGTTTGGGGACTCGGGGGGCGAGATACAATGAGCAGTTCTTC.

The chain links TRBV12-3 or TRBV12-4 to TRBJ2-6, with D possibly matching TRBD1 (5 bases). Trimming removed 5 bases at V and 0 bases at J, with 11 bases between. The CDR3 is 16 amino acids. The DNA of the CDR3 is TGTGCCAGCAGTCAGGAAGGGGCCTCTGGGGCCAACGTCCTGACTTTC. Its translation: CASSQEGASGANVLTF.

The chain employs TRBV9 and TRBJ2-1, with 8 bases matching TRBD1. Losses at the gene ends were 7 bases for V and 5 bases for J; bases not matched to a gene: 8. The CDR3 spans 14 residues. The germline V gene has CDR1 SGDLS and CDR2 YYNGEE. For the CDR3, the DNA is TGTGCCAGCCAGGGACAGGAGGTGGACAATGAGCAGTTCTTC. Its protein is CASQGQEVDNEQFF.

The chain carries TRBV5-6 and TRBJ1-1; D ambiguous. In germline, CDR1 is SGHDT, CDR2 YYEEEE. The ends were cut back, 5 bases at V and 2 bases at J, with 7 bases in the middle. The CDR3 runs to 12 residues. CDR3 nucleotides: TGTGCCAGCAGAACAGATAACACTGAAGCTTTCTTT. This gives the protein CASRTDNTEAFF.

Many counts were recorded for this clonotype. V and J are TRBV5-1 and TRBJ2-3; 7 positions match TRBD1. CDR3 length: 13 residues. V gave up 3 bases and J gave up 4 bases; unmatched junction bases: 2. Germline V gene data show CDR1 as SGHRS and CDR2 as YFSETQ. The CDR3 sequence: CASSSDRPDTQYF. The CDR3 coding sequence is TGCGCCAGCAGCTCGGACAGGCCAGATACGCAGTATTTT.

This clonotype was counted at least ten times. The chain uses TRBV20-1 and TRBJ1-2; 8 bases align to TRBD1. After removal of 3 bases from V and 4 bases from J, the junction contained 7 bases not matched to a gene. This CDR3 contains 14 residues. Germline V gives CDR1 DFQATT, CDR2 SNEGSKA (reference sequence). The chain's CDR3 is CSARTGEKIYGYTF. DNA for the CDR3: TGCAGTGCTAGGACAGGGGAAAAGATCTATGGCTACACCTTC.

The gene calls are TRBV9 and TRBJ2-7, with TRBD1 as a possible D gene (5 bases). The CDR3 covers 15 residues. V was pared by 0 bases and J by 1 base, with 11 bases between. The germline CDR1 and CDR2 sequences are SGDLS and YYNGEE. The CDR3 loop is CASSVEYDSSYEQYF. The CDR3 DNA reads TGTGCCAGCAGCGTAGAGTATGACAGTTCCTACGAGCAGTACTTC.

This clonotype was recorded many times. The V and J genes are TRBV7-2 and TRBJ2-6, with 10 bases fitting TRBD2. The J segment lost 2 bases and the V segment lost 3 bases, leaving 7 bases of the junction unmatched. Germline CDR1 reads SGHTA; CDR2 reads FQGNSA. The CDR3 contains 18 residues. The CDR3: CASSFRTSGFPGANVLTF. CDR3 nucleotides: TGTGCCAGCAGCTTTAGGACTAGCGGATTTCCTGGGGCCAACGTCCTGACTTTC.

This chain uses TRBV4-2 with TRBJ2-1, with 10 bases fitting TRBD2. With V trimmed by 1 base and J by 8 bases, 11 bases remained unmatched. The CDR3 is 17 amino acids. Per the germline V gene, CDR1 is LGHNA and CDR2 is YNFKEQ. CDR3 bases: TGTGCCAGCAGCCAAGGGGGTCTAGCGGGGGTTAGGGATGAGCAGTTCTTC. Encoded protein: CASSQGGLAGVRDEQFF.

In nucleotides, the CDR3 is TGCGCCAGCAGCTTGTTTGTGAACACTGAAGCTTTCTTT. Amino acids: CASSLFVNTEAFF. J is TRBJ1-1 and V is TRBV5-1; no clear D. The CDR3 spans 13 residues. The germline V and J ends were trimmed by 1 base and 0 bases, with 4 bases remaining between them. Germline values: CDR1 SGHRS, CDR2 YFSETQ.

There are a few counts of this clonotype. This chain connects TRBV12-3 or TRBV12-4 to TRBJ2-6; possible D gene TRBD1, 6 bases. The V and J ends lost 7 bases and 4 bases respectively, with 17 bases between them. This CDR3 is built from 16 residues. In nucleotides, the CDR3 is TGTGCCAGCACTCTAACAGGGCCATCAGGGGCCAACGTCCTGACTTTC. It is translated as CASTLTGPSGANVLTF.

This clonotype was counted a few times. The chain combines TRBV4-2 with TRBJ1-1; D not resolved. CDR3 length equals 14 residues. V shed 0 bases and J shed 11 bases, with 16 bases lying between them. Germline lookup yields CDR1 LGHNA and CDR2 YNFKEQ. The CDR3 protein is CASSQEVKSQAAFF. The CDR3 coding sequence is TGTGCCAGCAGCCAAGAGGTGAAAAGCCAAGCCGCTTTCTTT.

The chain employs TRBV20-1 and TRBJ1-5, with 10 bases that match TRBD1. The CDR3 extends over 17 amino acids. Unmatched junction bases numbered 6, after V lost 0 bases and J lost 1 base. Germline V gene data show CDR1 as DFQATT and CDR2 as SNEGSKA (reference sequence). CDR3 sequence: CSARDADRGVSNQPQHF. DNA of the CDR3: TGCAGTGCTAGAGATGCGGACAGGGGGGTAAGCAATCAGCCCCAGCATTTT.

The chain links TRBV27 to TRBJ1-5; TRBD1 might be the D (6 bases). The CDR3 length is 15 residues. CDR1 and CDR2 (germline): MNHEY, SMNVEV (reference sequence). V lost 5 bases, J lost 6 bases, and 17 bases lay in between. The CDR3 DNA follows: TGTGCCAGCAGTAAGAAACAGGGTCGCGGTCAGCCCCAGCATTTT. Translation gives CASSKKQGRGQPQHF.

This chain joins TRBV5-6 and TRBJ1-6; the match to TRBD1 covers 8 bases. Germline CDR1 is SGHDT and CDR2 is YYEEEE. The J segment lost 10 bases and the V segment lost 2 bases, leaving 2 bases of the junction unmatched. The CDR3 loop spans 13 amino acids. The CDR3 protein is CASSFPGGSPLHF. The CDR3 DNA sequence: TGTGCCAGCAGCTTCCCAGGGGGCTCACCCCTCCACTTT.

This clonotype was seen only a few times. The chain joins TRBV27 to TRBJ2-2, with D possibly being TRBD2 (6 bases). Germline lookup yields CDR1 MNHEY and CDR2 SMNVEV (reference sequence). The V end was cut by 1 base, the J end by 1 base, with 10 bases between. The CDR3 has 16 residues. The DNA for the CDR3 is TGTGCCAGCAGTTTATTTCTGCGGGGGAACACCGGGGAGCTGTTTTTT. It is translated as CASSLFLRGNTGELFF.

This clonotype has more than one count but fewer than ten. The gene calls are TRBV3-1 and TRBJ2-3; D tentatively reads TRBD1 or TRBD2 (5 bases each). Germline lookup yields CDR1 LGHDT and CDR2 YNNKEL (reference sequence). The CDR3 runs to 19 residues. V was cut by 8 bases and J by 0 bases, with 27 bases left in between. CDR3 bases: TGTGCCAGCTCCCCTCCACCGAATCTCCGGGACCGTAGCACAGATACGCAGTATTTT. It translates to CASSPPPNLRDRSTDTQYF.

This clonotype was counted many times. The CDR3 spells CASRLGQGISPLHF. CDR3 bases: TGTGCCAGCAGACTCGGACAGGGAATCTCACCCCTCCACTTT. This chain uses TRBV6-5 with TRBJ1-6, with TRBD1 matching over 8 bases. CDR1 and CDR2 from the germline V gene are MNHEY and SVGAGI. The CDR3 has 14 amino acids. J gave up 10 bases and V 6 bases, and 8 bases lay outside the gene matches.

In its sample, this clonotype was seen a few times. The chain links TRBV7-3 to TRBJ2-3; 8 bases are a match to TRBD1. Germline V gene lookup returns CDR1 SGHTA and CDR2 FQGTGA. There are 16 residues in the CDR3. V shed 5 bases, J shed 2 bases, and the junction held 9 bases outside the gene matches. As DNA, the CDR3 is TGTGCCAGCAGCCATGGGACAGGAATTTCCACAGATACGCAGTATTTT. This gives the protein CASSHGTGISTDTQYF.

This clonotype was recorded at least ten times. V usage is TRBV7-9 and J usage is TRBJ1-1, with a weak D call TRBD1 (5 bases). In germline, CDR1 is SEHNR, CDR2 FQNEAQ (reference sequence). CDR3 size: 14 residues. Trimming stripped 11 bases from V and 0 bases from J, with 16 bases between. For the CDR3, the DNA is TGTGCCGGGGCGCCAGACAGTCTGAACACTGAAGCTTTCTTT. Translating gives CAGAPDSLNTEAFF.

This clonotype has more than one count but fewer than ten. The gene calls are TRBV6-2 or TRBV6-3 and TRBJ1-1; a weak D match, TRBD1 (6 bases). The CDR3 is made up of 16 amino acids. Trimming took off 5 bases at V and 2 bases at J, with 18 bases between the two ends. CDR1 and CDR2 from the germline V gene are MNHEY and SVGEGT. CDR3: CASSLASGTPNTEAFF. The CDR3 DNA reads TGTGCCAGCAGTCTCGCCTCCGGGACACCTAACACTGAAGCTTTCTTT.